The 17 T cell receptor beta chains reported below all come from one sample, sequenced in a study of cytomegalovirus exposure and HLA in healthy donors. The PCR employed 60 Vbeta primers together with 13 Jbeta primers. This table comes from immunoSEQ multiplex PCR, and its TCRdb copy is limited to in-frame clones, with some not included. The sample data list under 200,000 clones. The source material was PBMCs. The receptors shown here come from a man aged 30 to 39 in good health and CMV-seronegative.

V usage is TRBV28 and J usage is TRBJ1-4; 7 nucleotides agree with TRBD1. Germline V gene lookup returns CDR1 MDHEN and CDR2 SYDVKM. V lost 4 bases to trimming and J lost 8 bases; unmatched junction nucleotides: 7. There are 14 residues in the CDR3. CDR3 sequence: CASSSGTVGEKLFF. CDR3 DNA: TGTGCCAGCAGTTCCGGGACAGTCGGCGAAAAACTGTTTTTT.

The gene calls are TRBV7-2 and TRBJ2-5; D is ambiguous. Trimming left V 1 base short and J 2 bases short, with 5 bases between. The CDR3 is made up of 13 amino acids. Per germline, CDR1 SGHTA and CDR2 FQGNSA. CDR3 in amino acids: CASSLDRQETQYF. CDR3 bases: TGTGCCAGCAGCTTAGACCGGCAAGAGACCCAGTACTTC.

This chain connects TRBV28 to TRBJ2-2; TRBD2 matches at 16 bases. The J segment lost 6 bases and the V segment lost 8 bases, leaving 9 bases of the junction unmatched. Germline V gives CDR1 MDHEN, CDR2 SYDVKM. This CDR3 comprises 17 residues. CDR3 loop: CASAGTSGRASAGELFF. In nucleotides, the CDR3 is TGTGCCAGCGCAGGGACTAGCGGGAGGGCCTCGGCCGGGGAGCTGTTTTTT.

The CDR3 DNA is TGTGCCAGCAGCCGAGATCGCTCCTACAATGAGCAGTTCTTC. Its translation is CASSRDRSYNEQFF. The V gene is TRBV5-6, the J gene TRBJ2-1; unclear D gene. The CDR3 is 14 residues long. The V end was cut by 4 bases, the J end by 0 bases, with 8 bases between. Germline values: CDR1 SGHDT, CDR2 YYEEEE. Using reference TRBV5-6 and TRBJ2-1 for the parts outside the CDR3, the full variable domain is DAGVTQSPTHLIKTRGQQVTLRCSPKSGHDTVSWYQQALGQGPQFIFQYYEEEERQRGNFPDRFSGHQFPNYSSELNVNALLLGDSALYLCASSRDRSYNEQFFGPGTRLTVL.

The chain joins TRBV7-7 to TRBJ2-2; D is uncertain. V was clipped by 1 base and J by 2 bases, with 8 bases between them. This CDR3 is built from 15 residues. Germline CDR1 and CDR2: SSHAT and FNYEAQ (reference sequence). CDR3 nucleotides: TGTGCCAGCAGCTTAGGGGCCCCTAACACCGGGGAGCTGTTTTTT. It translates to CASSLGAPNTGELFF.

The chain couples TRBV29-1 to TRBJ2-7, with D tentatively TRBD1 (6 bases). Germline V lookup: CDR1 SQVTM, CDR2 ANQGSEA. The CDR3 consists of 13 residues. V was pared by 7 bases and J by 0 bases, with 13 bases between. CDR3 DNA sequence: TGCAGCGGCACAGGGATTAGCTCCTACGAGCAGTACTTC. It codes for CSGTGISSYEQYF.

The chain joins TRBV6-5 to TRBJ2-5; weak D call: TRBD1 (6 bases). Looked up from germline, CDR1 is MNHEY and CDR2 is SVGAGI. CDR3 length: 13 residues. V was pared by 6 bases and J by 7 bases, with 15 bases between. The CDR3 DNA is TGTGCCAGCAGGCGAACAGGGACCGGGACCCAGTACTTC. This sequence encodes CASRRTGTGTQYF.

V is TRBV6-5 and J is TRBJ2-7, with a tentative D call TRBD1 (6 bases). CDR1 MNHEY and CDR2 SVGAGI come from the germline V gene. V was shortened by 2 bases and J by 2 bases, with 10 bases between the two germline ends. The CDR3 runs to 14 residues. DNA of the CDR3: TGTGCCAGCAGTTACGACAGGAAGGCCTACGAGCAGTACTTC. Its translation: CASSYDRKAYEQYF.

The V and J genes are TRBV28 and TRBJ2-2; tentatively, D is TRBD1 (6 bases). The CDR3 is made up of 15 amino acids. CDR1 MDHEN and CDR2 SYDVKM come from the germline V gene. V was pared by 6 bases and J by 6 bases, with 17 bases between. The CDR3 DNA is TGTGCCAGCAGCAATGGACAGATGCAGGCCGGGGAGCTGTTTTTT. Translation gives CASSNGQMQAGELFF.

CDR3 region: CASSERGTSYEQYF. The CDR3 nucleotides are TGTGCCAGCAGTGAACGGGGGACCTCTTACGAGCAGTACTTC. The V call is TRBV6-1, the J call TRBJ2-7, with D perhaps TRBD2 (6 bases). The V end was cut by 2 bases, the J end by 4 bases, with 12 bases between. The CDR3 spans 14 residues. Germline values: CDR1 MNHNS, CDR2 SASEGT.

V is TRBV27 and J is TRBJ2-7, with D uncertain. The CDR3 is 14 residues long. Per the germline V gene, CDR1 is MNHEY and CDR2 is SMNVEV (reference sequence). V was trimmed by 4 bases and J by 2 bases, leaving 12 bases between them. CDR3 sequence: CASSSPQSTYEQYF. The CDR3 DNA sequence: TGTGCCAGCAGTTCCCCCCAGTCGACCTACGAGCAGTACTTC.

The genes are TRBV9 and TRBJ2-7; maybe TRBD1 (6 bases). CDR1 and CDR2 from the germline V gene are SGDLS and YYNGEE. The CDR3 is 16 amino acids. V dropped 3 bases and J dropped 7 bases, with 23 bases sitting between them. CDR3 residues: CASSAGDGLSIREQYF. In DNA, the CDR3 is TGTGCCAGCAGCGCAGGGGACGGACTCTCCATACGAGAGCAGTACTTC.

The rearrangement joins TRBV4-1 to TRBJ1-4; 7 bases fit TRBD1. The CDR3 covers 16 residues. Germline-derived CDR1 and CDR2 are MGHRA and YSYEKL. V trimming: 0 bases; J trimming: 7 bases; junction bases outside the gene matches: 8. The CDR3 coding sequence is TGCGCCAGCAGCCAAGACCAGGACAGGAAAAGTGAAAAACTGTTTTTT. Translation: CASSQDQDRKSEKLFF.

J is TRBJ1-1 and V is TRBV18, with D perhaps TRBD1 (5 bases). Deletions cut 3 bases from V and 1 base from J, with 12 bases between. There are 15 residues in the CDR3. The germline gives CDR1 KGHSH, CDR2 LQKENI. Here the CDR3 reads CASSPSGHQNTEAFF. The CDR3, as DNA: TGTGCCAGCTCACCCTCCGGACACCAGAACACTGAAGCTTTCTTT.

The rearrangement links TRBV10-2 to TRBJ1-4; 7 nucleotides align to TRBD1. The ends lost 6 bases at V and 6 bases at J; junction bases unmatched: 4. CDR1 and CDR2 (germline): WSHSY, SAAADI. The CDR3 is 13 residues long. The CDR3: CASRATGDEKLFF. Written as DNA, the CDR3 is TGCGCCAGCAGGGCCACAGGGGATGAAAAACTGTTTTTT.

The chain is built from TRBV4-1 and TRBJ2-5; possible D gene TRBD1, 5 bases. The J call is uncertain, as TRBJ2-7 better fits the DNA end. Germline V CDR1 and CDR2: MGHRA, YSYEKL. This CDR3 region has 15 residues. Here the CDR3 reads CASSILLQGKYEQYF. In nucleotides, the CDR3 is TGCGCCAGCAGCATCTTGTTGCAGGGTAAATACGAGCAGTACTTC.

The chain employs TRBV5-1 and TRBJ2-1; 8 nucleotides align to TRBD2. Trimming cost V 0 bases and J 8 bases; bases outside gene matches: 7. CDR3 size: 15 residues. Germline V gene lookup returns CDR1 SGHRS and CDR2 YFSETQ. The CDR3 here is CASSLVGSGIDEQFF. The DNA of the CDR3 is TGCGCCAGCAGCTTGGTGGGTAGCGGGATTGATGAGCAGTTCTTC.